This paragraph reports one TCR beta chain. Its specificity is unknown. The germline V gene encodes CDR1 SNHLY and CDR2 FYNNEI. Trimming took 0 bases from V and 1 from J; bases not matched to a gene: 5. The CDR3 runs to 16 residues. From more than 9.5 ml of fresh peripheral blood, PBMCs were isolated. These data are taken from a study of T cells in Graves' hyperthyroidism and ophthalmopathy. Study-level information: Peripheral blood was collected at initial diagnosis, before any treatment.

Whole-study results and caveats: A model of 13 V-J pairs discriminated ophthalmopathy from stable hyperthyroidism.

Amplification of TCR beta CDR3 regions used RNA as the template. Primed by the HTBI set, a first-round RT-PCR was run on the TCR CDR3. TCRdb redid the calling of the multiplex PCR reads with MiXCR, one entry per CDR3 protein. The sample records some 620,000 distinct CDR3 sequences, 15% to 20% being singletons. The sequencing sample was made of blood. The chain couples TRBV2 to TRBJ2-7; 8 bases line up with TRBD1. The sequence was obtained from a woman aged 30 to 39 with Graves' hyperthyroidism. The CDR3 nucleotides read TGTGCCAGCAGTGAAGCCGGGACAGGCTTATCCTACGAGCAGTACTTC. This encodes CASSEAGTGLSYEQYF.